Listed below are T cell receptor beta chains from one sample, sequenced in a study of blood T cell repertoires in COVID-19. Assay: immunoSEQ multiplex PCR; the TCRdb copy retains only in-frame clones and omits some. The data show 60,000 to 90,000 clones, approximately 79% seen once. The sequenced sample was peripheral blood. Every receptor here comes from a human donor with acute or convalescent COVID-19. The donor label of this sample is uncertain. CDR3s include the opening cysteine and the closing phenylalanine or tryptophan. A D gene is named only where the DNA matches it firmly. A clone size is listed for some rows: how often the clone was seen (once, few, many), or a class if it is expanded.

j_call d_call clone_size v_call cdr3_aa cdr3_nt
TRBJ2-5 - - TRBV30 CAWSYRERETQYF TGTGCCTGGAGTTATCGGGAGCGAGAGACCCAGTACTTC
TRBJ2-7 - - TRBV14 CASSYQDSPQYEQYF TGTGCCAGCAGCTATCAGGACTCACCCCAATACGAGCAGTACTTC
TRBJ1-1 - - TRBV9 CASSPPGTEAFF TGTGCCAGCAGCCCCCCCGGGACTGAAGCTTTCTTT
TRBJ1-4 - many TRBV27 CASSFYKGLSSPNEKLFF TGTGCCAGCAGTTTTTATAAGGGGCTTTCGTCACCTAATGAAAAACTGTTTTTT
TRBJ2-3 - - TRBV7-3 CASSLGTSTDTQYF TGTGCCAGCAGCTTAGGGACTAGCACAGATACGCAGTATTTT
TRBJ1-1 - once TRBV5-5 CASSFSRQNTEAFF TGTGCCAGCAGCTTCAGTCGCCAAAACACTGAAGCTTTCTTT
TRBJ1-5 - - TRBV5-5 CASSLGARSPQHF TGTGCCAGCAGCTTGGGTGCACGCAGTCCCCAGCATTTT
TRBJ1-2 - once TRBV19 CASSPGTQYGYTF TGTGCCAGTAGTCCCGGGACTCAATATGGCTACACCTTC
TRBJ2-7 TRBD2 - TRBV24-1 CATSAPGGAGAEQYF TGTGCCACCAGTGCCCCGGGGGGGGCCGGGGCCGAGCAGTACTTC
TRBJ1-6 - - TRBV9 CASSGGGEYNSPLHF TGTGCCAGCAGCGGCGGGGGAGAATATAATTCACCCCTCCACTTT
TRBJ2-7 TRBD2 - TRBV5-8 CASSLAFRAGVYEQYF TGTGCCAGCAGCTTGGCCTTTAGAGCGGGAGTCTACGAGCAGTACTTC
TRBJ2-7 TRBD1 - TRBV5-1 CASSSNRGRDEQYF TGCGCCAGCAGCTCCAACAGGGGTCGGGACGAGCAGTACTTC
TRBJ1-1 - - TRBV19 CASSIGGHLNTEAFF TGTGCCAGTAGTATAGGGGGACACTTGAACACTGAAGCTTTCTTT
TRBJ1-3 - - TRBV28 CASSPPHRPSSGNTIYF TGTGCCAGCAGTCCCCCACACAGACCGAGCTCTGGAAACACCATATATTTT
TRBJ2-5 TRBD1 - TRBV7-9 CASSPRTGQETQYF TGTGCCAGCAGCCCTCGGACAGGGCAAGAGACCCAGTACTTC
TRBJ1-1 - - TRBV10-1 CASSTANTEAFF TGCGCCAGCAGCACAGCGAACACTGAAGCTTTCTTT
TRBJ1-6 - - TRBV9 CASSVDWGGNSPLHF TGTGCCAGCAGCGTAGATTGGGGGGGCAATTCACCCCTCCACTTT
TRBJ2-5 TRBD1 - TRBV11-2 CASSLASADRDIRTQYF TGTGCCAGCAGCTTAGCTTCCGCCGACAGGGATATTCGGACCCAGTACTTC
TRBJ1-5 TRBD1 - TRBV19 CAARDRGRSNQPQHF TGTGCCGCGCGTGACAGGGGGCGGAGCAATCAGCCCCAGCATTTT
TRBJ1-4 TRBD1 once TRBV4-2 CASSQDPGSGGNEKLFF TGTGCCAGCAGCCAAGATCCTGGATCAGGGGGCAATGAAAAACTGTTTTTT
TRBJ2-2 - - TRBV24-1 CATSDHRAVGELFF TGTGCCACCAGTGATCACAGGGCGGTCGGGGAGCTGTTTTTT
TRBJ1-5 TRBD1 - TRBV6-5 CASRHRGGNQPQHF TGTGCCAGCAGGCACAGGGGTGGAAATCAGCCCCAGCATTTT
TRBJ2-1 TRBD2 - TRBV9 CASSVVAGAYNEQFF TGTGCCAGCAGCGTAGTGGCGGGGGCCTACAATGAGCAGTTCTTC
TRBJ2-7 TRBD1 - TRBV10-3 CAISPGQGVYEQYF TGTGCCATCAGTCCGGGACAGGGGGTGTACGAGCAGTACTTC